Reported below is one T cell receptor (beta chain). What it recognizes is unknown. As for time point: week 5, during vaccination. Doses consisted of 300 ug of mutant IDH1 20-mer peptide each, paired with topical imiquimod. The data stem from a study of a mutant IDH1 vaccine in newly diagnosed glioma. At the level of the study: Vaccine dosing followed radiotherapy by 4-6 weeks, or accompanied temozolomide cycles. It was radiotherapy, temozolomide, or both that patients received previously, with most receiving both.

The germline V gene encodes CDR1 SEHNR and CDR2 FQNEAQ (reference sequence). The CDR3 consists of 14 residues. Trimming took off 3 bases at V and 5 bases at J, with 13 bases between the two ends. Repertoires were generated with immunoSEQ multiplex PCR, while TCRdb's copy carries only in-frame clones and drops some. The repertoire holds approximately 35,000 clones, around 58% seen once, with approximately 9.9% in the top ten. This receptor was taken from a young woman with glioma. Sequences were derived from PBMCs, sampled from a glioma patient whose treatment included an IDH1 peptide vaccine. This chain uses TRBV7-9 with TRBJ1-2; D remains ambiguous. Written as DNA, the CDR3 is TGTGCCAGCAGCTTTCCACAAGCTACGTATGGCTACACCTTC. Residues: CASSFPQATYGYTF.